This T cell receptor (beta chain) stems from a study of blood T cell repertoires in COVID-19. Study at large: Specimens from acute and convalescent COVID-19 originated in the United States, Italy and Spain.

Sequencing used immunoSEQ multiplex PCR; TCRdb keeps in-frame clones, though not all of them. The sample contains about 150,000 clones, 82% of which appear only once. This CDR3 has 13 residues. Germline V gene lookup returns CDR1 MNHEY and CDR2 SVGEGT. Trimming took off 0 bases at V and 9 bases at J, with 11 bases between the two ends. The J gene is TRBJ1-2, the V gene TRBV6-2 or TRBV6-3; D remains unclear. The TCR comes from a human donor with acute or convalescent COVID-19. The donor label of this sample is uncertain. The source material was peripheral blood. CDR3 sequence (DNA): TGTGCCAGCAGTTACTCGAGGGTCGGAAGCTACACCTTC. This sequence encodes CASSYSRVGSYTF.